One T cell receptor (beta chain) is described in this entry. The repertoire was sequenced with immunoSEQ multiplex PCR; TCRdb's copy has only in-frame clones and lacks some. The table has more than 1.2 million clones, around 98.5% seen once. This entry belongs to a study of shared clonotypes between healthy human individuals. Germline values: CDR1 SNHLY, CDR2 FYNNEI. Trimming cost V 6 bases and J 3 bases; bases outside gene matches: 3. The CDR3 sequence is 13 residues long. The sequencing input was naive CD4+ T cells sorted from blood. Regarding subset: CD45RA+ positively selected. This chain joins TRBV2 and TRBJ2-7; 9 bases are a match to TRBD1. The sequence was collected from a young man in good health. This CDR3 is CASSWGQGYEQYF. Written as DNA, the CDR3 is TGTGCCAGCAGCTGGGGACAGGGCTACGAGCAGTACTTC.